Below are 8 T cell receptor beta chains sequenced from a single sample in a study of T cells expressing NK-cell markers. TCRdb reworked the 5' RACE reads into one entry per CDR3 protein, no DNA. This table holds 550,000 to 600,000 distinct CDR3 sequences. The sample was blood T cells: a sorted CD56 or NKG2C T cell subset, CD4+ or CD8+ T cells, or bulk PBMC T cells (not recorded which). The origin of the receptors is a man aged 18 to 30 in good health.

This chain uses TRBV19 with TRBJ2-3; TCRdb's D call of TRBD1 is untestable without DNA. Germline V CDR1 and CDR2: LNHDA, SQIVND (reference sequence). There are 16 residues in the CDR3. CDR3 loop: CASSQGASLVADTQYF.

This rearrangement joins TRBV12-3 or TRBV12-4 to TRBJ1-1; the D call of TRBD1 rests on TCRdb alone, since no DNA is present to check it. The CDR3 sequence is 16 residues long. This CDR3 is CASSSGTGDMNTEAFF.

The chain joins TRBV24-1 to TRBJ2-1; TCRdb's assignment of TRBD1 cannot be checked, as there is no DNA. The V gene's germline CDR1 is KGHDR and CDR2 SFDVKD. The CDR3 consists of 17 residues. The chain's CDR3 is CATSDLKDREFVNEQFF.

This chain uses TRBV7-6 with TRBJ2-7; TCRdb's D call of TRBD2 is untestable without DNA. Germline-derived CDR1 and CDR2 are SGHVS and FNYEAQ. The CDR3 is 15 amino acids. The CDR3 reads CASSLKLAGVSEQYF.

V and J are TRBV27 and TRBJ2-7. The CDR3 runs 13 residues. Germline V gives CDR1 MNHEY, CDR2 SMNVEV (reference sequence). CDR3 region: CASSRGGSYEQYF.

The chain is built from TRBV7-8 and TRBJ2-5; without DNA, the TCRdb call of TRBD1 cannot be checked. Germline V gene data show CDR1 as SGHVS and CDR2 as FQNEAQ. The CDR3 is 16 residues long. The CDR3 sequence: CASRPERDRGRETQYF.

The chain recombines TRBV6-2 or TRBV6-3 with TRBJ2-1. CDR1 MNHEY and CDR2 SVGEGT come from the germline V gene. The CDR3 has 15 amino acids. CDR3 protein: CASSYWGVTYNEQFF.

J is TRBJ2-2 and V is TRBV4-3; TCRdb returns TRBD2, unconfirmable since there is no DNA. The CDR3 has 19 residues. In germline, CDR1 is LGHNA, CDR2 YSLEER. The CDR3 region is CASSQDGGPAGSNTGELFF.